One and the same sample provided the 9 T cell receptor beta chains below, sequenced in a study of cytomegalovirus exposure and HLA in healthy donors. PCR primers comprised 60 Vbeta and 13 Jbeta primers. This table comes from immunoSEQ multiplex PCR, and its TCRdb copy is limited to in-frame clones, with some not included. The sample holds roughly 250,000 clones, roughly 80% seen once. Sequenced material: PBMCs. The receptors come from a girl aged 2-10 years in good health and CMV-seronegative.

The chain links TRBV4-1 to TRBJ2-7; the D gene is possibly TRBD2 (6 bases). V was pared by 6 bases and J by 5 bases, with 8 bases between. The V gene's germline CDR1 is MGHRA and CDR2 YSYEKL. The CDR3 sequence is 11 residues long. The CDR3: CASRGLDEQYF. CDR3 coding DNA: TGCGCCAGCAGGGGACTTGACGAGCAGTACTTC.

The chain carries TRBV10-3 and TRBJ2-3; 8 bases line up with TRBD2. The length of the CDR3 is 14 residues. Germline V lookup: CDR1 ENHRY, CDR2 SYGVKD. Trimming removed 8 bases from V and 2 bases from J; junction bases left unmatched: 6. The CDR3 coding sequence is TGTGCCATCGGACTAGCTCCCCTCACAGATACGCAGTATTTT. It codes for CAIGLAPLTDTQYF.

This chain links TRBV18 with TRBJ1-1; the D is unclear. CDR3 length equals 14 residues. Looked up from germline, CDR1 is KGHSH and CDR2 is LQKENI. V lost 2 bases and J lost 6, with 13 bases in between. CDR3 sequence: CASSPTGVEAEAFF. DNA for the CDR3: TGTGCCAGCTCACCAACCGGGGTGGAGGCTGAAGCTTTCTTT.

The chain recombines TRBV6-6 with TRBJ2-1; TRBD1 matches at 7 bases. The V gene's germline CDR1 is MNHNY and CDR2 SVGAGI (reference sequence). The CDR3 is made up of 14 amino acids. V was clipped by 5 bases and J by 8 bases; unmatched bases: 9. In nucleotides, the CDR3 is TGTGCCAGCAGTCCTGCCGACAGGGTCCATGAGCAGTTCTTC. Its translation: CASSPADRVHEQFF.

The chain uses TRBV5-4 and TRBJ1-5; no clear D gene. CDR3 length: 16 residues. The V and J ends lost 4 bases and 0 bases respectively, with 14 bases between them. Germline lookup yields CDR1 SGHNT and CDR2 YYREEE (reference sequence). The CDR3 coding sequence is TGTGCCAGCAGCCAAGTTGGCCAGAATAGCAATCAGCCCCAGCATTTT. Encoded protein: CASSQVGQNSNQPQHF.

The chain carries TRBV5-1 and TRBJ1-4; the D gene is possibly TRBD1 (6 bases). V dropped 4 bases and J dropped 5 bases, with 15 bases sitting between them. In germline, CDR1 is SGHRS, CDR2 YFSETQ. This CDR3 region has 15 residues. CDR3: CASSPSQGLNEKLFF. CDR3 DNA sequence: TGCGCCAGCAGCCCTTCTCAGGGGCTGAATGAAAAACTGTTTTTT.

The chain couples TRBV27 to TRBJ2-2, with D possibly matching TRBD1 (5 bases). The CDR3 sequence is 15 residues long. CDR1 is MNHEY and CDR2 is SMNVEV in the germline V gene (reference sequence). Trimming took 4 bases from V and 3 from J, leaving 12 bases between them. For the CDR3, the DNA is TGTGCCAGCAGTTCTGCGGACACTTACACCGGGGAGCTGTTTTTT. Amino acids: CASSSADTYTGELFF.

This clone was observed a handful of times. At one boundary the junction diverges from the germline segment, which might be a read error. The chain links TRBV2 to TRBJ1-1; 7 bases line up with TRBD1. The CDR3 runs to 14 residues. Germline CDR1 reads SNHLY; CDR2 reads FYNNEI. DNA for the CDR3: TGTGCCAGCAGCGAAGGGGGCCGGAACACTGAAGCTTTCTTT. It translates to CASSEGGRNTEAFF. The full variable domain, completed using reference TRBV2 and TRBJ1-1, is EPEVTQTPSHQVTQMGQEVILRCVPISNHLYFYWYRQILGQKVEFLVSFYNNEISEKSEIFDDQFSVERPDGSNFTLKIRSTKLEDSAMYFCASSEGGRNTEAFFGQGTRLTVV.

The J gene is TRBJ1-5, the V gene TRBV6-6; 7 bases fit TRBD1. V was pared by 9 bases and J by 4 bases, with 12 bases of the junction left unmatched. The length of the CDR3 is 15 residues. Per germline, CDR1 MNHNY and CDR2 SVGAGI (reference sequence). This CDR3 is CASEIGTVSNQPQHF. For the CDR3, the DNA is TGTGCCAGTGAGATTGGGACAGTGAGTAATCAGCCCCAGCATTTT.